The present T cell receptor beta chain was sequenced within a study of blood T cell repertoires in COVID-19. As handled by the study authors: Reference gene primer amplification in the assay estimated nucleated cell counts. Some clones are missing from TCRdb's copy, which holds only in-frame ones; the method was immunoSEQ multiplex PCR. That table furnishes V, J and clone size, whereas the DNA furnished D and trimming. The sample consists of approximately 92,000 clones, around 84% of them appearing once. Germline assignment: CDR1 MNHEY and CDR2 SVGAGI. The junction had 10 bases not matched to a gene; V was cut back by 5 bases and J by 7 bases. There are 14 residues in the CDR3.

The source is a woman aged 60-75 years in a cohort sampled during active or convalescent COVID-19. The J gene is TRBJ1-2, the V gene TRBV6-5, with 7 bases that match TRBD1. Material for sequencing was peripheral blood. The CDR3 reads CASSRDRGPLGYTF. CDR3 DNA sequence: TGTGCCAGCAGTCGGGACAGAGGCCCCCTTGGCTACACCTTC.